One sample yielded the 10 T cell receptor beta chains listed below, sequenced in a study of shared clonotypes between healthy human individuals. Data came from immunoSEQ multiplex PCR; TCRdb stores just in-frame clones and leaves some out. The table lists around 2.5 million clones, 90% to 95% of them singletons. The sample comprised naive CD4+ T cells from PBMCs. As to subset: CD45RA+ positively selected. These receptors originate from a man aged 18 to 29 in good health. Some clones in this sample may be carry-over from other donors' samples.

The CDR3 region is CASSPGTAYGYTF. In DNA, the CDR3 is TGTGCCAGCAGCCCGGGGACGGCTTATGGCTACACCTTC. V and J are TRBV5-6 and TRBJ1-2; possible D gene TRBD1, 5 bases. This CDR3 spans 13 amino acids. The V end was cut by 4 bases, the J end by 5 bases, with 12 bases between. In germline, CDR1 is SGHDT, CDR2 YYEEEE.

The chain joins TRBV18 to TRBJ1-4; the D is unclear. This CDR3 contains 15 residues. The germline V and J ends were trimmed by 2 bases and 3 bases, with 10 bases remaining between them. Germline values: CDR1 KGHSH, CDR2 LQKENI. The CDR3 DNA reads TGTGCCAGCTCACCATTCGGGCAAGCTAATGAAAAACTGTTTTTT. This codes for CASSPFGQANEKLFF. The variable domain in full, completed from reference TRBV18 and TRBJ1-4, reads NAGVMQNPRHLVRRRGQEARLRCSPMKGHSHVYWYRQLPEEGLKFMVYLQKENIIDESGMPKERFSAEFPKEGPSILRIQQVVRGDSAAYFCASSPFGQANEKLFFGSGTQLSVL.

The CDR3: CASNWGGGDLNTEAFF. The CDR3, as DNA: TGTGCCAGCAACTGGGGCGGGGGGGACCTGAACACTGAAGCTTTCTTT. This sequence joins TRBV19 and TRBJ1-1; a weak D match, TRBD1 (5 bases). Deletions cut 9 bases from V and 0 bases from J, with 20 bases between. Germline V CDR1 and CDR2: LNHDA, SQIVND (reference sequence). The CDR3 loop spans 16 amino acids.

The rearrangement joins TRBV2 to TRBJ2-3, with 13 positions matching TRBD2. The junction had 9 bases not matched to a gene; V was cut back by 6 bases and J by 6 bases. The CDR3 consists of 16 residues. The germline CDR1 and CDR2 sequences are SNHLY and FYNNEI. The DNA of the CDR3 is TGTGCCAGCAGCCCGGGACTAGCGGGATTTGGGGATACGCAGTATTTT. Translated, it gives CASSPGLAGFGDTQYF.

The chain uses TRBV27 and TRBJ2-1, with TRBD2 matching 8 bases. CDR3 length equals 15 residues. The J segment lost 8 bases and the V segment lost 4 bases, leaving 10 bases of the junction unmatched. Per the germline V gene, CDR1 is MNHEY and CDR2 is SMNVEV (reference sequence). CDR3 residues: CASSSQRELLHEQFF. CDR3 bases: TGTGCCAGCAGTTCCCAGCGGGAGCTCCTCCATGAGCAGTTCTTC.

V gene TRBV25-1 combines with J gene TRBJ1-1; 10 nucleotides agree with TRBD1. V was pared by 6 bases and J by 0 bases, with 7 bases of the junction left unmatched. Germline V gives CDR1 MGHDK, CDR2 SYGVNS. The CDR3 loop spans 16 amino acids. CDR3 sequence (DNA): TGTGCCAGCAGACTCGGGACAGGGGCTTTGAACACTGAAGCTTTCTTT. It yields the protein CASRLGTGALNTEAFF.

The chain uses TRBV7-6 and TRBJ2-1, with 14 nucleotides matching TRBD2. The CDR3 is made up of 16 amino acids. J was trimmed by 10 bases and V by 5 bases; bases with no gene match: 10. Germline CDR1 is SGHVS and CDR2 is FNYEAQ. As DNA, the CDR3 is TGTGCCAGCAGCCCCGAGGGACTAGCGGGAGCCAGGGAGCAGTTCTTC. This gives the protein CASSPEGLAGAREQFF.

This clone was seen a handful of times. This chain links TRBV20-1 with TRBJ1-1; the match to TRBD1 covers 9 bases. This CDR3 region has 11 residues. Germline-derived CDR1 and CDR2 are DFQATT and SNEGSKA (reference sequence). J lost 12 bases, V lost 3 bases, and 5 bases had no gene match. Here the CDR3 reads CSASRDRVSFF. The CDR3 coding sequence is TGCAGTGCTAGCCGGGACAGGGTTTCTTTCTTT.

The gene calls are TRBV9 and TRBJ2-2; D might be TRBD2 (6 bases). Per the germline V gene, CDR1 is SGDLS and CDR2 is YYNGEE. The CDR3 totals 17 residues. V was pared by 4 bases and J by 6 bases, with 22 bases between. CDR3 bases: TGTGCCAGCAGCACCGCCCCACGGGGGAGTTCCGCCGGGGAGCTGTTTTTT. Protein: CASSTAPRGSSAGELFF.

CDR3 DNA sequence: TGTGCCAGCAGCTTGTATCGACAGCAAGAGACCCAGTACTTC. Translated: CASSLYRQQETQYF. V gene TRBV5-4 combines with J gene TRBJ2-5; a possible D gene is TRBD1 (5 bases). Germline V gene sequence: CDR1 SGHNT, CDR2 YYREEE (reference sequence). V was trimmed by 1 base and J by 2 bases, leaving 9 bases between them. The length of the CDR3 is 14 residues.